This record concerns one T cell receptor (beta chain) sequence. The entry originates in a study of shared clonotypes between healthy human individuals. The naive CD8 population came from CD45RO-negative cells selected for CCR7, without terminally differentiated effector memory CD45RA+ cells. Produced via immunoSEQ multiplex PCR; TCRdb's table is partial and in-frame only. The sample yields over 2,000,000 clones, just over 90% seen once. Trimming shortened V by 6 bases and J by 4 bases, and 16 bases separated the two germline ends. Looked up from germline, CDR1 is MNHEY and CDR2 is SVGAGI. The length of the CDR3 is 14 residues.

This receptor was obtained from a man between 18 and 35 years old in good health. Some clones in this sample may be carry-over from other donors' samples. This rearrangement joins TRBV6-5 to TRBJ2-7; D may match TRBD1 or TRBD2 (6 bases each). Sequenced sample: naive CD8+ T cells from PBMCs. The DNA for the CDR3 is TGTGCCAGCAGGCCTGAGGGGGGCACGTACGAGCAGTACTTC. Its protein is CASRPEGGTYEQYF.